This TCR beta chain was sequenced for a study of cytomegalovirus exposure and HLA in healthy donors. Sequenced by immunoSEQ multiplex PCR; TCRdb stores in-frame clones only, minus some. This table holds about 72,000 clones, around 94% found once. Notes on the study in general: The study labeled roughly 160 TCR beta chains cytomegalovirus-associated.

About this clone itself: Antigen: not known.

CDR1 SGHTA and CDR2 FQGTGA come from the germline V gene. V lost 1 base, J lost 1 base, and 6 bases lay in between. The CDR3 length is 14 residues. The sample comprised PBMCs. The rearrangement uses TRBV7-3 and TRBJ2-3; D is uncertain. This TCR was sampled from a woman under 30 in good health and CMV-seronegative. The CDR3 bases are TGTGCCAGCAGCTTAAACGCGGGCACAGATACGCAGTATTTT. Translation gives CASSLNAGTDTQYF.